Presented here are 25 T cell receptor beta chains from one specimen sequenced in a study of T cells in Graves' hyperthyroidism and ophthalmopathy. Using RNA transcripts as the source, TCR beta CDR3 regions were amplified. Carried out on the TCR CDR3, a first-round RT-PCR used the HTBI primer set. TCRdb re-called the multiplex PCR reads through MiXCR, storing one row per CDR3 protein. Among some 350,000 distinct CDR3 sequences listed, about 15% were seen once. Sequenced: blood. The receptors originated from a woman in her sixties with Graves' ophthalmopathy.

V usage is TRBV7-9 and J usage is TRBJ1-3; D unresolved. The CDR3 is made up of 15 amino acids. Trimming stripped 0 bases from V and 3 bases from J, with 9 bases between. The germline gives CDR1 SEHNR, CDR2 FQNEAQ (reference sequence). CDR3 bases: TGTGCCAGCAGCTTAGCGTGGGGTCGTGGAAACACCATATATTTT. Protein product: CASSLAWGRGNTIYF.

In the case of this clonotype: At one end the junction does not follow the germline gene, possibly because of a read error. The rearrangement joins TRBV3-1 to TRBJ2-3; a weak D match, TRBD1 (5 bases). This CDR3 is 16 amino acids long. The germline gives CDR1 LGHDT, CDR2 YNNKEL (reference sequence). Here the CDR3 reads CAGSQDLGHRTDTQYF. The CDR3 region has the DNA TGTGCCGGCAGCCAAGATCTCGGACACCGCACAGATACGCAGTATTTT.

The sample holds many counts of this clonotype. This sequence joins TRBV9 and TRBJ2-1; tentatively, D is TRBD2 (6 bases). Germline V CDR1 and CDR2: SGDLS, YYNGEE. V lost 5 bases and J 6 bases, leaving 12 bases between the germline ends. The CDR3 runs 13 residues. The CDR3 is CASSPGATNEQFF. CDR3 in DNA: TGTGCCAGCAGTCCGGGAGCCACCAATGAGCAGTTCTTC.

This clonotype was seen a handful of times. This chain links TRBV5-1 with TRBJ2-1; 9 nucleotides agree with TRBD1. The trim removed 2 bases at V and 1 base at J, leaving 4 bases unmatched. This CDR3 is 16 amino acids long. In germline, CDR1 is SGHRS, CDR2 YFSETQ. The CDR3 here is CASSLLGQGSYNEQFF. CDR3 nucleotides: TGCGCCAGCAGCTTACTAGGACAGGGGTCCTACAATGAGCAGTTCTTC.

The rearrangement links TRBV10-3 to TRBJ2-2, with 7 bases aligning to TRBD1. The CDR3 totals 16 residues. Germline V gene sequence: CDR1 ENHRY, CDR2 SYGVKD. The ends lost 4 bases at V and 1 base at J; junction bases unmatched: 6. The CDR3 DNA is TGTGCCATCAGTGGGGGTAACAGGGGGAACACCGGGGAGCTGTTTTTT. Translating it yields CAISGGNRGNTGELFF.

The J gene is TRBJ2-1, the V gene TRBV6-1; a possible D gene is TRBD1 (5 bases). With 5 bases removed from V and 2 bases from J, the gap between germline ends came to 10 bases. Germline lookup yields CDR1 MNHNS and CDR2 SASEGT. The CDR3 has 14 residues. CDR3: CASSSQDPYNEQFF. The DNA for the CDR3 is TGTGCCAGCAGTTCACAGGATCCCTACAATGAGCAGTTCTTC.

V gene TRBV28 combines with J gene TRBJ1-1, with 9 bases identical to TRBD1. V shed 6 bases, J shed 0 bases, and the junction held 2 bases outside the gene matches. Germline loops: CDR1 MDHEN, CDR2 SYDVKM. The CDR3 contains 14 residues. The CDR3 here is CASRYRGLNTEAFF. The CDR3 bases are TGTGCCAGCAGGTACAGGGGGCTGAACACTGAAGCTTTCTTT.

This clonotype was detected a few times. The chain is built from TRBV5-1 and TRBJ2-7; TRBD1 matches at 9 bases. V dropped 0 bases and J dropped 6; count of bases not matched to a gene: 7. Per the germline V gene, CDR1 is SGHRS and CDR2 is YFSETQ. The CDR3 consists of 15 residues. The CDR3 DNA reads as TGCGCCAGCAGCTTGGTAGGGACAGGGCTAACCGAGCAGTACTTC. It codes for CASSLVGTGLTEQYF.

This clonotype has a handful of counts. The chain couples TRBV5-8 to TRBJ2-7, with 10 bases fitting TRBD2. From germline, CDR1 is SGHTS and CDR2 YDEGEE. This CDR3 comprises 15 residues. The J segment lost 5 bases and the V segment lost 2 bases, leaving 7 bases of the junction unmatched. The CDR3 is CASSLPSGSWDEQYF. In DNA, the CDR3 is TGTGCCAGCAGCTTACCTAGCGGGAGTTGGGACGAGCAGTACTTC. The full variable domain, in which reference TRBV5-8 and TRBJ2-7 provide the parts outside the CDR3, is EAGVTQSPTHLIKTRGQQATLRCSPISGHTSVYWYQQALGLGLQFLLWYDEGEERNRGNFPPRFSGRQFPNYSSELNVNALELEDSALYLCASSLPSGSWDEQYFGPGTRLTVT.

About this clonotype itself: A much larger clone sits a single nucleotide away, making a read error possible. The chain links TRBV20-1 to TRBJ2-7; the D gene is possibly TRBD2 (6 bases). The end of the DNA aligns better with TRBJ2-1, so the J call may be wrong. The CDR3 sequence is 15 residues long. Per the germline V gene, CDR1 is DFQATT and CDR2 is SNEGSKA (reference sequence). CDR3 in amino acids: CSARGRTVSSYEQFF. The CDR3 DNA reads TGCAGTGCTAGGGGGAGGACGGTCAGCTCCTACGAGCAGTTCTTC.

This clonotype was picked up a small number of times. Just one base apart from a much larger clone, this may be a read error. This chain uses TRBV2 with TRBJ2-5; 7 nucleotides match TRBD1. Germline-derived CDR1 and CDR2 are SNHLY and FYNNEI. The CDR3 has 14 residues. Written as DNA, the CDR3 is TGTGTCAGCAACTCGGACAGGAGCCAAGAGACCCAGTACTTC. Translated, it gives CVSNSDRSQETQYF.

This clonotype has ten or more counts. V and J are TRBV6-1 and TRBJ2-3, with 9 bases matching TRBD2. Unmatched junction bases numbered 9, after V lost 6 bases and J lost 2 bases. Germline CDR1 MNHNS, CDR2 SASEGT. This CDR3 is built from 16 residues. CDR3 DNA: TGTGCCAGCAGGTCTAGCGGGAACGATGTCACAGATACGCAGTATTTT. Its translation: CASRSSGNDVTDTQYF.

In this sample, this clonotype turned up many times. This chain uses TRBV28 with TRBJ2-1, with D possibly TRBD2 on 5 matching bases. Germline V CDR1 and CDR2: MDHEN, SYDVKM. The ends were cut back, 5 bases at V and 6 bases at J, with 20 bases in the middle. The CDR3 runs 16 residues. The CDR3 is CASSGGGALLRNEQFF. CDR3 nucleotide sequence: TGTGCCAGCAGTGGAGGCGGCGCCTTGCTTCGCAATGAGCAGTTCTTC.

This clonotype was observed at least ten times. The chain recombines TRBV7-6 with TRBJ2-7; 9 positions match TRBD2. V lost 5 bases, J lost 4 bases, and 12 bases stayed unmatched. The CDR3 sequence is 16 residues long. The germline CDR1 and CDR2 sequences are SGHVS and FNYEAQ. This CDR3 is CASSPSASSGSYEQYF. In nucleotides, the CDR3 is TGTGCCAGCAGCCCCTCCGCGAGTAGCGGGAGTTACGAGCAGTACTTC.

Here the CDR3 DNA reads TGTGCCAGTCACAGGGCCGGCACAGATACGCAGTATTTT. Translating it yields CASHRAGTDTQYF. This chain uses TRBV6-1 with TRBJ2-3, with D possibly TRBD1 on 6 matching bases. CDR1 MNHNS and CDR2 SASEGT come from the germline V gene. The ends were cut back, 9 bases at V and 1 base at J, with 11 bases in the middle. This CDR3 contains 13 residues.

This clonotype has ten or more counts. The rearrangement joins TRBV5-1 to TRBJ2-7; TRBD1 matches 8 bases. Germline-derived CDR1 and CDR2 are SGHRS and YFSETQ. This CDR3 comprises 14 residues. V lost 1 base, J lost 4 bases, and 4 bases stayed unmatched. CDR3 nucleotides: TGCGCCAGCAGCTTGAAACAGGGGGTATACGAGCAGTACTTC. Its protein is CASSLKQGVYEQYF.

This clonotype was recorded many times. The V call is TRBV7-2, the J call TRBJ2-5, with D perhaps matching TRBD2 (5 bases). In germline, CDR1 is SGHTA, CDR2 FQGNSA. The CDR3 loop spans 15 amino acids. V lost 4 bases to trimming and J lost 5 bases, with 17 bases between them. CDR3 bases: TGTGCCAGCAGCTCGAGGGCCAGCGGTAGGGAGACCCAGTACTTC. Amino acid sequence: CASSSRASGRETQYF.

This clonotype showed up just a few times. V is TRBV30 and J is TRBJ2-5, with TRBD2 matching over 7 bases. With V trimmed by 5 bases and J by 4 bases, 7 bases remained unmatched. This CDR3 has 13 amino acids. CDR1 and CDR2 (germline): GTSNPN, SVGIG (reference sequence). The chain's CDR3 is CAWDPGRSETQYF. The CDR3 nucleotides read TGTGCCTGGGATCCCGGGAGGTCAGAGACCCAGTACTTC.

This clonotype was detected only a few times. This chain connects TRBV9 to TRBJ2-7, with D perhaps being TRBD1 or TRBD2 (6 bases each). Germline CDR1 and CDR2: SGDLS and YYNGEE. Trimming took 3 bases from V and 4 from J, leaving 14 bases between them. The CDR3 spans 14 residues. The CDR3 DNA sequence: TGTGCCAGCAGCGCGGACACGGGGGCGTACGAGCAGTACTTC. It yields the protein CASSADTGAYEQYF.

Concerning this clonotype itself: A much more abundant neighbour one base away suggests this may be a read error. This chain joins TRBV7-6 and TRBJ2-3; D ambiguous. V shed 2 bases and J shed 2 bases, with 5 bases lying between them. The CDR3 is made up of 13 amino acids. Germline lookup yields CDR1 SGHVS and CDR2 FNYEAQ. The CDR3 loop reads CASSLRLTDTQYF. In DNA, the CDR3 is TGTGCCAGCAGCTTACGGCTCACAGATACGCAGTATTTT.

The chain carries TRBV30 and TRBJ2-2; 8 positions agree with TRBD1. Trimming removed 4 bases from V and 6 bases from J; junction bases left unmatched: 1. Germline V gene lookup returns CDR1 GTSNPN and CDR2 SVGIG (reference sequence). CDR3 size: 12 residues. CDR3 sequence: CAWTGGPGELFF. CDR3 nucleotide sequence: TGTGCCTGGACAGGGGGCCCCGGGGAGCTGTTTTTT.

This clonotype came up many times. This chain uses TRBV20-1 with TRBJ2-7; D assignment may be TRBD1 or TRBD2 (5 bases each). Germline CDR1 DFQATT, CDR2 SNEGSKA (reference sequence). This CDR3 spans 11 amino acids. The V gene lost 5 bases and the J gene lost 2 bases, with 7 bases spanning the gap. CDR3 region: CSAEGPYEQYF. CDR3 nucleotides: TGCAGTGCTGAGGGGCCCTACGAGCAGTACTTC.

The table lists this clonotype with many counts. The genes are TRBV6-1 and TRBJ1-6; D is perhaps TRBD1 (6 bases). CDR3 length: 16 residues. Deletions cut 5 bases from V and 8 bases from J, with 19 bases between. Germline V gene lookup returns CDR1 MNHNS and CDR2 SASEGT. The DNA of the CDR3 is TGTGCCAGCAGTCGGAAGCGGGGGGGGCGGGATTCACCCCTCCACTTT. Translated: CASSRKRGGRDSPLHF.

This clonotype was observed many times. The chain employs TRBV28 and TRBJ1-4; the D gene is possibly TRBD1 (5 bases). CDR1 is MDHEN, CDR2 SYDVKM, per germline. V lost 5 bases and J 7 bases, leaving 14 bases between the germline ends. The length of the CDR3 is 14 residues. This CDR3 is CASSPQVGLEKLFF. The CDR3 DNA follows: TGTGCCAGCAGTCCGCAGGTGGGACTTGAAAAACTGTTTTTT.

The sample holds many counts of this clonotype. The chain employs TRBV7-2 and TRBJ2-7; D uncertain. V gave up 3 bases and J gave up 0 bases, with 9 bases separating them. Germline V CDR1 and CDR2: SGHTA, FQGNSA. The CDR3 extends over 14 amino acids. The CDR3 is CASSLKASSYEQYF. CDR3 coding DNA: TGTGCCAGCAGCTTGAAGGCCTCCTCCTACGAGCAGTACTTC.